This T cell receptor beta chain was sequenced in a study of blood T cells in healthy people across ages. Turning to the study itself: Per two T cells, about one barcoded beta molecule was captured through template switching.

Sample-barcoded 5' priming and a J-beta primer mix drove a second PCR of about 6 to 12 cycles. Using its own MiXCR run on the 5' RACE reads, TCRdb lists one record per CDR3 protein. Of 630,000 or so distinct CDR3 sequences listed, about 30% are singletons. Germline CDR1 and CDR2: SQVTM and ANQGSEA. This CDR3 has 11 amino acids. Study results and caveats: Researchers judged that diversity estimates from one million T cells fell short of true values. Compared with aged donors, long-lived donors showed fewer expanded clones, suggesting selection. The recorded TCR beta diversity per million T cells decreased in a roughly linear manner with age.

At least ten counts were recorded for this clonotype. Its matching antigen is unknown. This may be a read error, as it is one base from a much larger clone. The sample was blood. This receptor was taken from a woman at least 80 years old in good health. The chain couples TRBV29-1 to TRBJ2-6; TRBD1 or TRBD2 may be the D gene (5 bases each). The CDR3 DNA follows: TGCAGCGTTGCCGGGGCCAACGTCCGGACTTTC. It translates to CSVAGANVRTF. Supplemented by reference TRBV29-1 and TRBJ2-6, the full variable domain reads SAVISQKPSRDICQRGTSLTIQCQVDSQVTMMFWYRQQPGQSLTLIATANQGSEATYESGFVIDKFPISRPNLTFSTLTVSNMSPEDSSIYLCSVAGANVRTFGAGSRLTVL.